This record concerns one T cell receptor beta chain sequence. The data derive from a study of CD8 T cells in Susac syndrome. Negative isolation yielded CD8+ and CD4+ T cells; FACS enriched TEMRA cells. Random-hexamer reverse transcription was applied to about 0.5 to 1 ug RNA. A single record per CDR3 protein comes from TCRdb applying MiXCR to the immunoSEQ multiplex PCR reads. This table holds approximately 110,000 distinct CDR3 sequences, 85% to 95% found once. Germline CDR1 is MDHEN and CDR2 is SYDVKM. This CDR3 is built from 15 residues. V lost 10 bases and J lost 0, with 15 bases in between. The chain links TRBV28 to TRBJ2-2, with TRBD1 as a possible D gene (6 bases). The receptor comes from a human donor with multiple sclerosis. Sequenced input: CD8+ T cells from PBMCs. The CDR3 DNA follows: TGTGCCACTCGGGATGGGACAACGAACACCGGGGAGCTGTTTTTT. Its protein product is CATRDGTTNTGELFF.